Below are 32 T cell receptor beta chains sequenced from a single sample in a study of T-cell memory formation after mild COVID-19. In TCRdb, the 5' RACE reads were re-called with MiXCR into one record per CDR3 protein. The table shows 500,000 to 650,000 distinct CDR3 sequences, with 20% to 25% occurring only once. Sample: PBMCs or a T cell subset sorted from them (not recorded which). The receptors derive from an adult woman who had mild COVID-19 (a few samples of this study predate the infection). Cell type and time point are not known.

The table lists this clonotype with a few counts. V and J are TRBV12-3 or TRBV12-4 and TRBJ2-7; D assignment may be TRBD1 or TRBD2 (5 bases each). CDR3 length equals 15 residues. V lost 7 bases and J lost 0, with 16 bases in between. The CDR3 DNA reads TGTGCCAGCACCGCCCGGTGGGGGAGCTCCTACGAGCAGTACTTC. It codes for CASTARWGSSYEQYF.

This clonotype was found a few times. The rearrangement uses TRBV12-3 or TRBV12-4 and TRBJ2-4, with 14 bases that match TRBD2. There are 16 residues in the CDR3. The V and J ends lost 6 bases and 6 bases, in that order; junction bases with no gene match: 7. The CDR3 here is CASSPGGLAGVNIQYF. Written as DNA, the CDR3 is TGTGCCAGCAGCCCCGGGGGACTAGCGGGAGTAAACATTCAGTACTTC.

This clonotype was recorded at least ten times. The chain uses TRBV12-3 or TRBV12-4 and TRBJ2-1; 10 bases are shared with TRBD2. The CDR3 is made up of 14 amino acids. After removal of 4 bases from V and 6 bases from J, the junction contained 3 bases not matched to a gene. The CDR3 DNA is TGTGCCAGCAGTTCCGTAGCGGGAGGCAATGAGCAGTTCTTC. As protein: CASSSVAGGNEQFF.

The chain carries TRBV6-5 and TRBJ1-5; TRBD1 might be the D (5 bases). Germline CDR1 and CDR2: MNHEY and SVGAGI. The CDR3 totals 15 residues. V lost 0 bases and J 6 bases, leaving 12 bases between the germline ends. CDR3 sequence: CASSYSYGGGQPQHF. The CDR3 DNA reads as TGTGCCAGCAGTTACTCGTACGGGGGGGGTCAGCCCCAGCATTTT.

The chain joins TRBV7-3 to TRBJ1-1, with D unclear. Trimming left V 4 bases short and J 0 bases short, with 6 bases between. CDR1 is SGHTA and CDR2 is FQGTGA in the germline V gene. This CDR3 has 13 residues. This chain's CDR3 is CASSSSMNTEAFF. CDR3 DNA: TGTGCCAGCAGCTCTTCTATGAACACTGAAGCTTTCTTT. Variable domain in full (rest from reference TRBV7-3 and TRBJ1-1): GAGVSQTPSNKVTEKGKYVELRCDPISGHTALYWYRQSLGQGPEFLIYFQGTGAADDSGLPNDRFFAVRPEGSVSTLKIQRTERGDSAVYLCASSSSMNTEAFFGQGTRLTVV.

This clonotype was seen a few times. V usage is TRBV4-3 and J usage is TRBJ2-1; 10 positions agree with TRBD2. Germline assignment: CDR1 LGHNA and CDR2 YSLEER. This CDR3 contains 16 residues. V shed 0 bases, J shed 7 bases, and the junction held 6 bases outside the gene matches. CDR3 residues: CASSQDSWTSGNEQFF. The CDR3 nucleotides are TGCGCCAGCAGCCAAGATTCGTGGACTAGCGGAAATGAGCAGTTCTTC.

This clonotype was seen more than once but under ten times. CDR3 region: CASKGQGAYNEQFF. The DNA for the CDR3 is TGTGCCAGCAAAGGACAGGGGGCATACAATGAGCAGTTCTTC. V gene TRBV6-1 combines with J gene TRBJ2-1; 11 bases fit TRBD1. The germline gives CDR1 MNHNS, CDR2 SASEGT. The CDR3 has 14 residues. Trimming removed 7 bases from V and 4 bases from J; junction bases left unmatched: 3.

This clonotype has at least ten counts. A much larger clone is a single base away; this may be a read error. The chain couples TRBV7-3 to TRBJ2-3; 10 nucleotides line up with TRBD2. Per the germline V gene, CDR1 is SGHTA and CDR2 is FQGTGA. CDR3 length equals 14 residues. J lost 4 bases, V lost 3 bases, and 1 base had no gene match. The CDR3 here is CASSLSGGADTQYF. CDR3 nucleotides: TGTGCCAGCAGCTTGAGCGGGGGGGCAGATACGCAGTATTTT.

This chain links TRBV6-6 with TRBJ1-1; the D is unclear. The germline CDR1 and CDR2 sequences are MNHNY and SVGAGI (reference sequence). CDR3 length equals 13 residues. The V gene lost 3 bases and the J gene lost 10 bases, with 15 bases spanning the gap. The CDR3 coding sequence is TGTGCCAGCAGTTATTCGAGGGAGGGTGCAGCTTTCTTT. Amino acids: CASSYSREGAAFF.

This clonotype came up a few times. The rearrangement joins TRBV5-1 to TRBJ2-1, with TRBD2 identical over 14 bases. The J segment lost 6 bases and the V segment lost 4 bases, leaving 6 bases of the junction unmatched. The CDR3 has 16 residues. Germline V lookup: CDR1 SGHRS, CDR2 YFSETQ. CDR3 sequence: CASSQGLAGEGNEQFF. The CDR3 DNA reads TGCGCCAGCAGCCAGGGACTAGCGGGAGAGGGCAATGAGCAGTTCTTC.

The chain combines TRBV4-2 with TRBJ2-4; perhaps D is TRBD1 or TRBD2 (5 bases each). The CDR3 totals 18 residues. Germline loops: CDR1 LGHNA, CDR2 YNFKEQ. Trimming removed 0 bases from V and 0 bases from J, with 15 bases in between. CDR3 sequence (DNA): TGTGCCAGCAGCCAAGATCCCCCCGGGGCCTTAGCCAAAAACATTCAGTACTTC. The encoded protein is CASSQDPPGALAKNIQYF.

This clonotype came up a few times. The chain couples TRBV27 to TRBJ2-7; D remains unclear. The CDR3 spans 15 residues. V was cut by 6 bases and J by 0 bases, with 15 bases left in between. Germline loops: CDR1 MNHEY, CDR2 SMNVEV (reference sequence). The CDR3 region is CASSLTPASSYEQYF. The CDR3 coding sequence is TGTGCCAGCAGCCTGACGCCAGCATCCTCCTACGAGCAGTACTTC.

This clonotype occurred a few times. This sequence joins TRBV4-1 and TRBJ2-5; unclear D gene. The CDR3 spans 13 residues. CDR1 MGHRA and CDR2 YSYEKL come from the germline V gene. V dropped 1 base and J dropped 6 bases, with 9 bases sitting between them. For the CDR3, the DNA is TGCGCCAGCAGCCAAGTTGATGGGAAGACCCAGTACTTC. It encodes CASSQVDGKTQYF.

The table lists this clonotype with a few counts. This rearrangement joins TRBV28 to TRBJ2-2; D not certain. The V gene's germline CDR1 is MDHEN and CDR2 SYDVKM. V dropped 11 bases and J dropped 0 bases, with 13 bases sitting between them. The CDR3 is 14 amino acids. The CDR3 reads CAARWTANTGELFF. CDR3 sequence (DNA): TGTGCCGCGCGTTGGACGGCGAACACCGGGGAGCTGTTTTTT.

The chain links TRBV14 to TRBJ2-5, with unresolved D. CDR3 length: 12 amino acids. The germline gives CDR1 SGHDN, CDR2 FVKESK. The V and J ends lost 0 bases and 7 bases respectively, with 6 bases between them. CDR3 in amino acids: CASSQDWLTQYF. CDR3 nucleotide sequence: TGTGCCAGCAGCCAAGATTGGTTGACCCAGTACTTC.

The chain has TRBV2 and TRBJ1-2, with D unclear. Per germline, CDR1 SNHLY and CDR2 FYNNEI. The CDR3 has 10 residues. V was trimmed by 1 base and J by 6 bases, leaving 0 bases between them. The CDR3 nucleotides are TGTGCCAGCAGTGAAGATGGCTACACCTTC. It is translated as CASSEDGYTF.

The rearrangement joins TRBV18 to TRBJ2-5, with D perhaps TRBD2 (6 bases). The ends were cut back, 2 bases at V and 3 bases at J, with 10 bases in the middle. There are 14 residues in the CDR3. Germline V gene lookup returns CDR1 KGHSH and CDR2 LQKENI. The CDR3 DNA reads as TGTGCCAGCTCACCATCGGGGGTAAAAGAGACCCAGTACTTC. Translation gives CASSPSGVKETQYF.

The chain links TRBV18 to TRBJ2-7; 8 bases map to TRBD1. The length of the CDR3 is 14 residues. From germline, CDR1 is KGHSH and CDR2 LQKENI. The J segment lost 5 bases and the V segment lost 2 bases, leaving 5 bases of the junction unmatched. In DNA, the CDR3 is TGTGCCAGCTCACCAGGACAGGGACCTAACGAGCAGTACTTC. Encoded protein: CASSPGQGPNEQYF.

The chain carries TRBV5-6 and TRBJ2-3, with D unresolved. Trimming pared 2 bases from V and 6 bases from J, leaving 10 bases between. CDR1 SGHDT and CDR2 YYEEEE come from the germline V gene. The CDR3 has 13 amino acids. CDR3 sequence reads: CASSFGAWDTQYF. In DNA form, the CDR3 reads TGTGCCAGCAGCTTCGGCGCCTGGGATACGCAGTATTTT.

This clonotype has just a few counts. The chain has TRBV5-1 and TRBJ2-1; TRBD2 might be the D (5 bases). In germline, CDR1 is SGHRS, CDR2 YFSETQ. This CDR3 is built from 13 residues. V lost 7 bases and J 4 bases, leaving 12 bases between the germline ends. The CDR3 is CASAWIAYNEQFF. The CDR3 nucleotides read TGCGCCAGCGCCTGGATAGCGTACAATGAGCAGTTCTTC. Looking up the rest from reference TRBV5-1 and TRBJ2-1 gives the full variable domain: KAGVTQTPRYLIKTRGQQVTLSCSPISGHRSVSWYQQTPGQGLQFLFEYFSETQRNKGNFPGRFSGRQFSNSRSEMNVSTLELGDSALYLCASAWIAYNEQFFGPGTRLTVL.

The chain combines TRBV23-1 with TRBJ2-1; 9 bases match TRBD1. TRBV23-1 qualifies as an ORF whose function is uncertain. Trimming cost V 6 bases and J 15 bases; bases outside gene matches: 21. The CDR3 covers 16 residues. The CDR3: CASRPTGTGSSKVVFF. Here the CDR3 DNA reads TGCGCCAGCAGGCCTACCGGGACAGGGTCGTCGAAGGTCGTGTTCTTC.

J is TRBJ1-4 and V is TRBV20-1, with 7 positions matching TRBD1. The CDR3 runs to 13 residues. Germline V gene lookup returns CDR1 DFQATT and CDR2 SNEGSKA (reference sequence). After removal of 3 bases from V and 3 bases from J, the junction contained 1 base not matched to a gene. The CDR3 loop reads CSASGTANEKLFF. Written as DNA, the CDR3 is TGCAGTGCTAGTGGGACAGCTAATGAAAAACTGTTTTTT.

In its sample, this clonotype was seen a few times. The chain joins TRBV5-1 to TRBJ1-2; D is possibly TRBD1 (5 bases). CDR1 SGHRS and CDR2 YFSETQ come from the germline V gene. V dropped 3 bases and J dropped 4 bases, with 16 bases sitting between them. The CDR3 consists of 15 residues. The CDR3 DNA reads TGCGCCAGCAGCTCGCTTTTACCGGGACCCTATGGCTACACCTTC. Its translation is CASSSLLPGPYGYTF. Complete variable domain (other parts from reference TRBV5-1 and TRBJ1-2): KAGVTQTPRYLIKTRGQQVTLSCSPISGHRSVSWYQQTPGQGLQFLFEYFSETQRNKGNFPGRFSGRQFSNSRSEMNVSTLELGDSALYLCASSSLLPGPYGYTFGSGTRLTVV.

J is TRBJ2-7 and V is TRBV12-3 or TRBV12-4; D is possibly TRBD1 (6 bases). This CDR3 is built from 14 residues. V was clipped by 5 bases and J by 3 bases, with 14 bases between them. The CDR3 DNA sequence: TGTGCCAGCAGTATTCGCACAGGGATCTACGAGCAGTACTTC. Its translation is CASSIRTGIYEQYF.

The chain links TRBV20-1 to TRBJ2-7, with TRBD1 identical over 7 bases. Germline CDR1 and CDR2: DFQATT and SNEGSKA (reference sequence). The CDR3 is 15 amino acids. V shed 6 bases, J shed 9 bases, and the junction held 20 bases outside the gene matches. In DNA, the CDR3 is TGCAGTGCCCCCGCAGACGGGACAGATGCCTCGGGGCAGTACTTC. Translated: CSAPADGTDASGQYF.

This clonotype was picked up a small number of times. The chain joins TRBV3-1 to TRBJ2-5; D is unresolved. Trimming stripped 3 bases from V and 1 base from J, with 6 bases between. The CDR3 extends over 13 amino acids. Germline-derived CDR1 and CDR2 are LGHDT and YNNKEL (reference sequence). In nucleotides, the CDR3 is TGTGCCAGCAGCCACTCTGTCCAAGAGACCCAGTACTTC. Amino acid sequence: CASSHSVQETQYF.

This clonotype was seen more than once but under ten times. The chain combines TRBV2 with TRBJ2-7; 8 nucleotides align to TRBD1. After removal of 9 bases from V and 2 bases from J, the junction contained 0 bases not matched to a gene. CDR3 length: 11 amino acids. Germline values: CDR1 SNHLY, CDR2 FYNNEI. As DNA, the CDR3 is TGTGCCAGACAGGGGGCCTACGAGCAGTACTTC. This codes for CARQGAYEQYF.

The gene calls are TRBV20-1 and TRBJ2-1, with 8 nucleotides matching TRBD2. Germline CDR1 and CDR2: DFQATT and SNEGSKA (reference sequence). The CDR3 runs to 14 residues. With V trimmed by 7 bases and J by 7 bases, 12 bases remained unmatched. The CDR3 DNA follows: TGCAGTGTGTTGTTGGGACTAGGTACTAATGAGCAGTTCTTC. Its translation is CSVLLGLGTNEQFF.

The rearrangement links TRBV24-1 to TRBJ2-1; D possibly corresponds to TRBD2 (5 bases). The germline V gene encodes CDR1 KGHDR and CDR2 SFDVKD. The CDR3 loop spans 15 amino acids. Trimming took off 0 bases at V and 8 bases at J, with 13 bases between the two ends. CDR3: CATSDLRTGGDEQFF. CDR3 nucleotides: TGTGCCACCAGTGATTTGCGGACTGGAGGCGATGAGCAGTTCTTC.

The table lists this clonotype with a few counts. V is TRBV20-1 and J is TRBJ1-3; TRBD1 matches 7 bases. CDR1 and CDR2 (germline): DFQATT, SNEGSKA (reference sequence). After removal of 3 bases from V and 4 bases from J, the junction contained 12 bases not matched to a gene. CDR3 length equals 16 residues. CDR3 in amino acids: CSASISDRQGGNTIYF. The CDR3 coding sequence is TGCAGTGCTAGTATTAGCGACCGACAGGGAGGAAACACCATATATTTT.

This clonotype has only a few counts. V and J are TRBV4-3 and TRBJ2-1, with D tentatively TRBD1 (5 bases). The CDR3 has 16 amino acids. Germline assignment: CDR1 LGHNA and CDR2 YSLEER. Trimming cost V 0 bases and J 2 bases, with 11 bases left between them. CDR3: CASSQEGRFAYNEQFF. The CDR3 DNA sequence: TGCGCCAGCAGCCAAGAGGGGCGGTTTGCCTACAATGAGCAGTTCTTC.

The V gene is TRBV5-1, the J gene TRBJ2-3, with D perhaps being TRBD1 or TRBD2 (5 bases each). Germline V gives CDR1 SGHRS, CDR2 YFSETQ. This CDR3 is built from 17 residues. The V end lost 6 bases, the J end lost 0 bases, and 20 bases lay between the germline ends. CDR3 residues: CASNPDGAGYSTDTQYF. CDR3 nucleotide sequence: TGCGCCAGCAACCCTGATGGGGCGGGCTATAGCACAGATACGCAGTATTTT.